This is a list of T cell receptor beta chains from one sample in a study of cytomegalovirus exposure and HLA in healthy donors. This table comes from immunoSEQ multiplex PCR, and its TCRdb copy is limited to in-frame clones, with some not included. The sample carries over 100,000 clones, 63% recorded once. The sequenced material came from PBMCs. These receptors all come from a middle-aged man in good health and CMV-seropositive. The CDR3 runs from the conserved cysteine through the conserved F or W. Each record gives: clone size, V gene, D gene, J gene, CDR3 DNA, CDR3 protein. A D gene is named only where the DNA matches it firmly. A row's size may be missing; if present it is once, few, many or a size class.

size: .
V: TRBV5-6
D: .
J: TRBJ1-1
DNA: TGTGCCAGCAGCGAGGATAGTGGCACTGAAGCTTTCTTT
CDR3: CASSEDSGTEAFF

size: .
V: TRBV18
D: .
J: TRBJ1-4
DNA: TGTGCCAGCTCACCGGGCGGGGTAGATGAAAAACTGTTTTTT
CDR3: CASSPGGVDEKLFF

size: few
V: TRBV6-5
D: TRBD1
J: TRBJ1-3
DNA: TGTGCCAGCAGTTACTCATCAGGGGGCGAAAACACCATATATTTT
CDR3: CASSYSSGGENTIYF

size: .
V: TRBV5-4
D: TRBD2
J: TRBJ2-5
DNA: TGTGCCAGCAGCACCCGGGGGGATGAGACCCAGTACTTC
CDR3: CASSTRGDETQYF

size: .
V: TRBV7-9
D: TRBD1
J: TRBJ2-5
DNA: TGTGCCAGCAGACCGGGACAGCGAAAAGAGACCCAGTACTTC
CDR3: CASRPGQRKETQYF

size: .
V: TRBV6-5
D: .
J: TRBJ2-7
DNA: TGTGCCAGCAGTTACACCAGGGTGGGCGAGCAGTACTTC
CDR3: CASSYTRVGEQYF

size: few
V: TRBV28
D: TRBD2
J: TRBJ2-2
DNA: TGTGCCAGCAGTTCCTACAGTCTAGCGGAGCCGAACACCGGGGAGCTGTTTTTT
CDR3: CASSSYSLAEPNTGELFF

size: .
V: TRBV5-4
D: TRBD2
J: TRBJ2-7
DNA: TGTGCCAGCAGCTCATGGACTAGCGGGGACGCCTACGAGCAGTACTTC
CDR3: CASSSWTSGDAYEQYF

size: few
V: TRBV5-6
D: .
J: TRBJ2-7
DNA: TGTGCCAGCAGCTTGGGAGGGATCTACGAGCAGTACTTC
CDR3: CASSLGGIYEQYF

size: .
V: TRBV13
D: .
J: TRBJ2-3
DNA: TGTGCCAGCAGCTTCCGAAAGTTTGGACAGTACAGCACAGATACGCAGTATTTT
CDR3: CASSFRKFGQYSTDTQYF

size: .
V: TRBV6-5
D: .
J: TRBJ2-7
DNA: TGTGCCAGCAGTTACTCGGAGGAGACTATCAAGTACTTC
CDR3: CASSYSEETIKYF

size: .
V: TRBV25-1
D: TRBD2
J: TRBJ2-3
DNA: TGTGCCAGCAGCCCGACTAGCGGGGGGACAGATACGCAGTATTTT
CDR3: CASSPTSGGTDTQYF

size: .
V: TRBV5-1
D: .
J: TRBJ2-1
DNA: TGCGCCAGCAGCCAATCCCAGGGGAATGAGCAGTTCTTC
CDR3: CASSQSQGNEQFF

size: .
V: TRBV2
D: .
J: TRBJ1-5
DNA: TGTGCCAGCAGTCTTTTACAGGGTTCGTACGGCAATCAGCCCCAGCATTTT
CDR3: CASSLLQGSYGNQPQHF

size: .
V: TRBV6-5
D: TRBD1
J: TRBJ2-7
DNA: TGTGCCAGCAGTTTCACCGGGACAGGTGCCTACGAGCAGTACTTC
CDR3: CASSFTGTGAYEQYF

size: few
V: TRBV2
D: .
J: TRBJ2-7
DNA: TGTGCCAGCAGTGAAGAAGCCACAGGGAGGGAATACGAGCAGTACTTC
CDR3: CASSEEATGREYEQYF

size: .
V: TRBV4-2
D: .
J: TRBJ1-5
DNA: TGTGCCAGCAGCCAAGATGTAGGGGCCAGTCAGCCCCAGCATTTT
CDR3: CASSQDVGASQPQHF

size: .
V: TRBV10-3
D: TRBD1
J: TRBJ2-7
DNA: TGTGCCATCAGTGGGGGCCGGACAGGTTACGAGCAGTACTTC
CDR3: CAISGGRTGYEQYF

size: .
V: TRBV28
D: TRBD1
J: TRBJ1-4
DNA: TGTGCCAGCACCACGACAGGGGCAAATGAAAAACTGTTTTTT
CDR3: CASTTTGANEKLFF

size: .
V: TRBV5-1
D: TRBD2
J: TRBJ2-1
DNA: TGCGCCAGCAGCACCGGGACTAGCGGGGGGGGTTCCTACAATGAGCAGTTCTTC
CDR3: CASSTGTSGGGSYNEQFF

size: once
V: TRBV7-8
D: TRBD1
J: TRBJ1-6
DNA: TGTGCCAGCAGCTCCGGACAGGGGAATTCACCCCTCCACTTT
CDR3: CASSSGQGNSPLHF

size: .
V: TRBV7-2
D: .
J: TRBJ2-3
DNA: TGTGCCAGCAGCGAAACCAGGGGATATTCGGATACGCAGTATTTT
CDR3: CASSETRGYSDTQYF

size: few
V: TRBV2
D: TRBD1
J: TRBJ2-5
DNA: TGTGCCAGCAGTAAGACAGGGGGAGAGACCCAGTACTTC
CDR3: CASSKTGGETQYF

size: .
V: TRBV7-3
D: TRBD2
J: TRBJ2-1
DNA: TGTGCCAGCAGCTTAGGTTCTAGCGGGAATGAGCAGTTCTTC
CDR3: CASSLGSSGNEQFF

size: .
V: TRBV7-2
D: .
J: TRBJ1-1
DNA: TGTGCCAGCAGCTTTCATAGTGGTGCTGAAGCTTTCTTT
CDR3: CASSFHSGAEAFF

size: .
V: TRBV7-9
D: .
J: TRBJ1-3
DNA: TGTGCCAGCAGCTTACAACAGGGTGGAAACACCATATATTTT
CDR3: CASSLQQGGNTIYF

size: once
V: TRBV4-1
D: .
J: TRBJ1-5
DNA: TGCGCCAGCAGCCAAGGTCAGGGGAATCAGCCCCAGCATTTT
CDR3: CASSQGQGNQPQHF

size: .
V: TRBV7-9
D: TRBD1
J: TRBJ2-4
DNA: TGTGCCAGCAGCTCAGCCGGGACAGGGAAAAACATTCAGTACTTC
CDR3: CASSSAGTGKNIQYF

size: few
V: TRBV5-3
D: TRBD1
J: TRBJ2-4
DNA: TGTGCCAGAAGCTTGGCTAGTGGACAGGGGATTGAGCTAGCCAAAAACATTCAGTACTTC
CDR3: CARSLASGQGIELAKNIQYF

size: .
V: TRBV19
D: .
J: TRBJ2-5
DNA: TGTGCCAGCCGACAGATACCTAAGGAGACCCAGTACTTC
CDR3: CASRQIPKETQYF

size: .
V: TRBV19
D: .
J: TRBJ2-7
DNA: TGTGCCAGTAGTAGGGAATTCCGGGACATTCGAAGGGGCGAGCAGTACTTC
CDR3: CASSREFRDIRRGEQYF

size: .
V: TRBV6-5
D: .
J: TRBJ2-7
DNA: TGTGCCAGCAGCATTGGACAGCCGGGCGAGCAGTACTTC
CDR3: CASSIGQPGEQYF

size: .
V: TRBV7-8
D: TRBD2
J: TRBJ2-2
DNA: TGTGCCAGCAGCTTAGGCTCCGCGGGAGAAGCCGGGGAGCTGTTTTTT
CDR3: CASSLGSAGEAGELFF

size: .
V: TRBV5-1
D: .
J: TRBJ2-5
DNA: TGCGCCAGCAGCTCGGGGACTCGTCAAGAGACCCAGTACTTC
CDR3: CASSSGTRQETQYF

size: .
V: TRBV5-6
D: .
J: TRBJ1-1
DNA: TGTGCCAGCAGCTTGTGGGGCGGTGACACTGAAGCTTTCTTT
CDR3: CASSLWGGDTEAFF

size: .
V: TRBV30
D: TRBD2
J: TRBJ2-2
DNA: TGTGCGCGCACTAGCGGGACGAACACCGGGGAGCTGTTTTTT
CDR3: CARTSGTNTGELFF

size: few
V: TRBV13
D: TRBD1
J: TRBJ2-7
DNA: TGTGCCAGCAGCTTGCAACAGGGGTTGAGCGAGCAGTACTTC
CDR3: CASSLQQGLSEQYF

size: .
V: TRBV27
D: TRBD1
J: TRBJ1-1
DNA: TGTGCCAGCAGTCCCTGGACAGGGAGAGAAGCTTTCTTT
CDR3: CASSPWTGREAFF

size: .
V: TRBV4-2
D: .
J: TRBJ1-5
DNA: TGTGCCAGCAGCCAAGAACAGGGTTTCGGCAATCAGCCCCAGCATTTT
CDR3: CASSQEQGFGNQPQHF

size: .
V: TRBV27
D: .
J: TRBJ2-7
DNA: TGTGCCAGCAGTTTTTCGCGGGGGCTGTTGGCCTACGAGCAGTACTTC
CDR3: CASSFSRGLLAYEQYF

size: .
V: TRBV18
D: .
J: TRBJ1-1
DNA: TGTGCCAGCTCACCCGGAACAGGGTTACGCACTGAAGCTTTCTTT
CDR3: CASSPGTGLRTEAFF